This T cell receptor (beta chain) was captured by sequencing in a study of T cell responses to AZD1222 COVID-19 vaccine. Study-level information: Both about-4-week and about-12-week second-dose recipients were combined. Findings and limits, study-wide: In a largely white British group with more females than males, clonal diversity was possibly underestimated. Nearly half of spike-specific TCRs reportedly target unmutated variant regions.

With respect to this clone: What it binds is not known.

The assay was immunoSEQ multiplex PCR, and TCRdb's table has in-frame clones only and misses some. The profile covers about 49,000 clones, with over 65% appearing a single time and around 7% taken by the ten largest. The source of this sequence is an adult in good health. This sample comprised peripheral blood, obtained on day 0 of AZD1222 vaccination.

This chain's CDR3 is CASSSSSEQFF. CDR3 in DNA: TGTGCCAGCAGCTCCTCTAGTGAGCAGTTCTTC. The chain links TRBV7-9 to TRBJ2-1, with no clear D. The germline V gene encodes CDR1 SEHNR and CDR2 FQNEAQ (reference sequence). The CDR3 runs to 11 residues. The V end was cut by 4 bases, the J end by 9 bases, with 7 bases between.